A selection of T cell receptor beta chains follows, all from one sample in a study of cytomegalovirus exposure and HLA in healthy donors. Produced via immunoSEQ multiplex PCR; TCRdb's table is partial and in-frame only. The sample holds around 150,000 clones, roughly 78% seen once. The sample was PBMCs. The receptors were gathered from a woman aged 40-49 years in good health and CMV-seronegative. The CDR3 runs from the conserved cysteine through the conserved F or W. D genes are given only for firm matches. Expanded clones get a size class; other rows say once, few or many, or leave the size out.

V gene	J gene	clone size	D gene	CDR3 DNA	CDR3 protein
TRBV19	TRBJ1-6	.	.	TGTGCCAGTAGTATAGAACAGGGTCGTTCACCCCTCCACTTT	CASSIEQGRSPLHF
TRBV6-5	TRBJ2-1	.	TRBD1	TGTGCCAGCAGTAACCGGGACAGGGACAACAATGAGCAGTTCTTC	CASSNRDRDNNEQFF
TRBV15	TRBJ1-2	.	TRBD1	TGTGCCACCAGCAGAGGATCTCTTGGGACAGGGTTCCGGGACTATGGCTACACCTTC	CATSRGSLGTGFRDYGYTF
TRBV2	TRBJ2-1	once	.	TGTGCCAGCAGGCGGACCGAATCGGGGGAGCAGTTCTTC	CASRRTESGEQFF
TRBV11-1	TRBJ2-7	.	.	TGTGCCAGCAGCTCCCTGAGGACATCCGAGCAGTACTTC	CASSSLRTSEQYF
TRBV5-1	TRBJ2-3	.	.	TGCGCCAGCAGCTTCTACGCTGCGGGTGACACAGATACGCAGTATTTT	CASSFYAAGDTDTQYF
TRBV5-1	TRBJ2-7	few	.	TGCGCCAGCAGAAAGGGGCAGTCCTACGAGCAGTACTTC	CASRKGQSYEQYF
TRBV4-1	TRBJ2-1	.	.	TGCGCCAGCAGCCCCTTGAGCACTCGAGGGTACAATGAGCAGTTCTTC	CASSPLSTRGYNEQFF
TRBV6-1	TRBJ2-1	.	.	TGTGCCAGCAGCCCAGGAACCCAGGGCCTTAATGAGCAGTTCTTC	CASSPGTQGLNEQFF
TRBV18	TRBJ1-4	.	TRBD1	TGTGCCAGCTCACCACGGCAGGGGGCCCATTCAGGTGAAAAACTGTTTTTT	CASSPRQGAHSGEKLFF
TRBV7-8	TRBJ1-5	.	TRBD1	TGTGCCAGCAGCTGGACAGGGGGTAGCAATCAGCCCCAGCATTTT	CASSWTGGSNQPQHF
TRBV2	TRBJ2-7	.	.	TGTGCCGGAGAGACAGGGAGGTACGAGCAGTACTTC	CAGETGRYEQYF
TRBV6-1	TRBJ2-3	.	.	TGTGCCAGCAGGGGAGGGGGTTCCACAGATACGCAGTATTTT	CASRGGGSTDTQYF
TRBV7-3	TRBJ2-2	few	.	TGTGCCAGCAGCTTGGGGGGTCAGTTTATATTCACCGGGGAGCTGTTTTTT	CASSLGGQFIFTGELFF
TRBV5-4	TRBJ2-1	.	TRBD2	TGTGCCAGCAGCTTGTGGGCTGGGAGCGGGGTGGTCAATGAGCAGTTCTTC	CASSLWAGSGVVNEQFF
TRBV4-2	TRBJ2-5	.	TRBD2	TGTGCCAGCAGCCCTAGCGGGGGAGATCAAGAGACCCAGTACTTC	CASSPSGGDQETQYF
TRBV6-5	TRBJ1-5	.	TRBD1	TGTGCCAGCAGTTACTCCATACAGGGGGGCCAGCCCCAGCATTTT	CASSYSIQGGQPQHF
TRBV7-9	TRBJ1-1	.	.	TGTGCCAGCAGCTTTGAGACGGAGAAGAGCACTGAAGCTTTCTTT	CASSFETEKSTEAFF
TRBV4-1	TRBJ2-3	.	TRBD1	TGCGCCAGCACGGGAAGGGACAGGGGCACAGATACGCAGTATTTT	CASTGRDRGTDTQYF
TRBV5-1	TRBJ1-1	.	TRBD1	TGCGCCAGCAGCTTGGCCGGAAAGACAGGGGGATGGGTTGCCACTGAAGCTTTCTTT	CASSLAGKTGGWVATEAFF
TRBV2	TRBJ2-5	.	TRBD2	TGTGCCAGCAATTCGGCGGGGGAAGAGACCCAGTACTTC	CASNSAGEETQYF
TRBV15	TRBJ2-7	.	.	TGTGCCACCAGCAGAGATCTCCCCCTTCGACAGCCATACGAGCAGTACTTC	CATSRDLPLRQPYEQYF
TRBV7-9	TRBJ1-1	.	.	TGTGCCAGCAGCTCGTCGACAGGAACCCGCCCGAACACTGAAGCTTTCTTT	CASSSSTGTRPNTEAFF
TRBV5-6	TRBJ2-7	.	TRBD1	TGTGCCAGCACCCCGACAGGGCGCTTTTACGAGCAGTACTTC	CASTPTGRFYEQYF
TRBV19	TRBJ1-3	.	.	TGTGCCACCCTACAGGAAAGCTCTGGAAACACCATATATTTT	CATLQESSGNTIYF
TRBV6-6	TRBJ2-1	.	.	TGTGCCAGCAGTTACCCGCCTCGGGGGGCCAATGAGCAGTTCTTC	CASSYPPRGANEQFF
TRBV5-5	TRBJ1-1	.	TRBD1	TGTGCCAGCAGCTCACTGGGACAGGGACAACAAGCTTTCTTT	CASSSLGQGQQAFF
TRBV5-8	TRBJ2-5	few	TRBD1	TGTGCCAGCAGCTTCGGGACAGGGTATGGGGAGACCCAGTACTTC	CASSFGTGYGETQYF
TRBV4-2	TRBJ1-4	few	.	TGTGCCAGCAGCCAAAGCCACCAAGCAACTAATGAAAAACTGTTTTTT	CASSQSHQATNEKLFF
TRBV6-1	TRBJ1-2	few	.	TGTGCCAGCAGAGAATGGCAGGGCTACACCTTC	CASREWQGYTF
TRBV7-3	TRBJ2-2	.	.	TGTGCCAGCAGCCCCTCCCTGACAGCAACCGGGGAGCTGTTTTTT	CASSPSLTATGELFF
TRBV2	TRBJ2-3	.	.	TGTGCTGGAGGGCGGGGAAGCACAGATACGCAGTATTTT	CAGGRGSTDTQYF
TRBV29-1	TRBJ2-3	.	.	TGCAGCGTTGTACGGTCACAGATCCTCTTGGGCACAGATACGCAGTATTTT	CSVVRSQILLGTDTQYF
TRBV13	TRBJ2-2	.	TRBD2	TGTGCCAGCTCCAATCCGGGACTAGCGGGGATCACCGGGGAGCTGTTTTTT	CASSNPGLAGITGELFF
TRBV7-8	TRBJ2-4	.	TRBD2	TGTGCCAGCAGCTTGCGGGGGTCTCCTCGGTTAGCCAAAAACATTCAGTACTTC	CASSLRGSPRLAKNIQYF
TRBV11-1	TRBJ2-7	.	TRBD1	TGTGCCAGCAGCTTAGCTGCAGGGGGTTCCTACGAGCAGTACTTC	CASSLAAGGSYEQYF
TRBV27	TRBJ1-5	.	TRBD1	TGTGCCAGCAGGCGACAGGGCGAGTATCAGCCCCAGCATTTT	CASRRQGEYQPQHF
TRBV4-1	TRBJ1-1	few	.	TGCGCCAGCAGCCAACACAGGGTCCGGACGAACACTGAAGCTTTCTTT	CASSQHRVRTNTEAFF
TRBV28	TRBJ1-6	.	.	TGTGCCAGCAGTACTCGGGACTACTATTCACCCCTCCACTTT	CASSTRDYYSPLHF
TRBV7-3	TRBJ2-1	.	TRBD1	TGTGCCAGCAGCTTTGACAGGGGGCCCTACAATGAGCAGTTCTTC	CASSFDRGPYNEQFF
TRBV5-4	TRBJ1-4	few	.	TGTGCCAGCAGCTTGGGAGGGAGTGAAAAACTGTTTTTT	CASSLGGSEKLFF
TRBV27	TRBJ1-5	.	.	TGTGCCAGCAAAAAGGGGAATCAGCCCCAGCATTTT	CASKKGNQPQHF
TRBV2	TRBJ1-1	.	.	TGTGCCAGCAGTGAAGTCCAGGTTTCGACTGAAGCTTTCTTT	CASSEVQVSTEAFF
TRBV28	TRBJ1-5	.	TRBD1	TGTGCCAGCAGTCAAGCTACAGGGGGCAATCAGCCCCAGCATTTT	CASSQATGGNQPQHF
TRBV5-1	TRBJ2-2	.	.	TGCGCCAGCAGCATGAGCGGAGGAAGCACCGGGGAGCTGTTTTTT	CASSMSGGSTGELFF
TRBV7-7	TRBJ2-5	.	TRBD2	TGTGCCAGCAGCGCCACGGGACTAGCGGGCCAAGAGACCCAGTACTTC	CASSATGLAGQETQYF
TRBV7-9	TRBJ1-6	.	.	TGTGCCATCAACAAGGGGAATTCACCCCTCCACTTT	CAINKGNSPLHF
TRBV28	TRBJ2-1	.	.	TGTGCCAGCAGTTTCTTGGGGTACGGGGATTACAATGAGCAGTTCTTC	CASSFLGYGDYNEQFF
TRBV27	TRBJ1-4	.	TRBD1	TGTGCCAGCAGGCCGACAGGGGGTCCGAGAGAACTGTTTTTT	CASRPTGGPRELFF